This T cell receptor beta chain was sequenced in a study of T cell responses to AZD1222 COVID-19 vaccine. The study's findings and limits: CD4 TCRs covered the whole spike, strongest at regions 160-218 and 743-854. Spike-specific TCRs gained breadth and depth after people received two AZD1222 doses.

Points on this clone: Its antigen is still unknown.

Per the germline V gene, CDR1 is MNHEY and CDR2 is SVGAGI. CDR3 size: 16 residues. V was clipped by 0 bases and J by 4 bases; unmatched bases: 4. Some clones are missing from TCRdb's copy, which holds only in-frame ones; the method was immunoSEQ multiplex PCR. The table lists more than 150,000 clones, around nine tenths of them singletons. The sequences come from peripheral blood, collected 28 days after the second AZD1222 dose. This chain links TRBV6-5 with TRBJ2-2, with TRBD2 identical over 8 bases. This receptor was obtained from an adult who received the AZD1222 COVID-19 vaccine. CDR3 in amino acids: CASSYSSGGGTGELFF. DNA for the CDR3: TGTGCCAGCAGTTACTCGAGCGGGGGCGGCACCGGGGAGCTGTTTTTT.